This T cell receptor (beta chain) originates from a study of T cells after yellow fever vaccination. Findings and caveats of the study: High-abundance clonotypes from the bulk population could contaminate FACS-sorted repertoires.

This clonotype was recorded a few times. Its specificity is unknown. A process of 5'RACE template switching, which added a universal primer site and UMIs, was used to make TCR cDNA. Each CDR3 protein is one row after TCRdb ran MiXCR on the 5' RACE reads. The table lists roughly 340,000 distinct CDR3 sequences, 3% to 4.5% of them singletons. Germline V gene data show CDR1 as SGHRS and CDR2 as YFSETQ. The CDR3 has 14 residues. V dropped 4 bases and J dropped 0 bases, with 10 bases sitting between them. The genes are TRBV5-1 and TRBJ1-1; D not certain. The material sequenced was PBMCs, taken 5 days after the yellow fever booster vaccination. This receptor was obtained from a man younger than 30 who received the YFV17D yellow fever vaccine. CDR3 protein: CASSVSTVNTEAFF. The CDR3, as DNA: TGCGCCAGCAGCGTTAGTACGGTGAACACTGAAGCTTTCTTT.